This T cell receptor (beta chain) was sequenced for a study of T cells expressing NK-cell markers. TCRdb reprocessed the 5' RACE reads; each CDR3 protein has one entry and no DNA is given. This repertoire includes roughly 180,000 distinct CDR3 sequences. This CDR3 is built from 13 residues. CDR1 SGHRS and CDR2 YFSETQ come from the germline V gene. This clonotype was sampled from a woman aged 18 to 69 in good health. The chain links TRBV5-1 to TRBJ1-1; with no DNA, the TCRdb D assignment of TRBD1 cannot be verified. Sequences were obtained from blood T cells: a sorted CD56 or NKG2C T cell subset, CD4+ or CD8+ T cells, or bulk PBMC T cells (not recorded which). The CDR3 protein is CASTRTANTEAFF.